A single sample gave rise to the 24 T cell receptor beta chains below, sequenced in a study of blood T cell repertoires in COVID-19. Repertoires were generated with immunoSEQ multiplex PCR, while TCRdb's copy carries only in-frame clones and drops some. Here the sample spans about 200,000 clones, approximately 90% being singletons. The sequencing sample was made of peripheral blood. These receptors were obtained from a woman in her 50s with COVID-19, enrolled during active disease.

The chain has TRBV23-1 and TRBJ2-3; possible D gene TRBD2, 5 bases. TRBV23-1 is an ORF, and what it does is uncertain. The CDR3 has 15 amino acids. Trimming pared 3 bases from V and 3 bases from J, leaving 13 bases between. The CDR3 DNA follows: TGCGCCAGCAGTCATTACCCCCGAGGGACAGATACGCAGTATTTT. It encodes CASSHYPRGTDTQYF.

The chain recombines TRBV4-3 with TRBJ1-6; weak D call: TRBD1 (6 bases). CDR1 and CDR2 from the germline V gene are LGHNA and YSLEER. The CDR3 extends over 19 amino acids. The ends were cut back, 0 bases at V and 9 bases at J, with 24 bases in the middle. The CDR3 loop is CASSQDYQTGILSGSPLHF. The CDR3 nucleotides are TGCGCCAGCAGCCAAGATTATCAGACAGGAATCTTAAGTGGTTCACCCCTCCACTTT.

V is TRBV5-4 and J is TRBJ1-2; a weak D match, TRBD1 (6 bases). The CDR3 sequence is 12 residues long. Germline-derived CDR1 and CDR2 are SGHNT and YYREEE (reference sequence). Trimming pared 0 bases from V and 14 bases from J, leaving 14 bases between. Here the CDR3 reads CASSLVGGEGTF. Here the CDR3 DNA reads TGTGCCAGCAGCTTGGTTGGGGGCGAGGGAACCTTC.

The chain recombines TRBV15 with TRBJ2-4, with D possibly TRBD2 on 7 matching bases. Trimming shortened V by 0 bases and J by 9 bases, and 21 bases separated the two germline ends. CDR1 LNHNV and CDR2 YYDKDF come from the germline V gene (reference sequence). The CDR3 totals 17 residues. CDR3 region: CATSRDLGRGGVGIQYF. The CDR3 region has the DNA TGTGCCACCAGCAGAGATCTGGGCAGGGGAGGGGTAGGCATTCAGTACTTC. Complete variable domain (other parts from reference TRBV15 and TRBJ2-4): DAMVIQNPRYQVTQFGKPVTLSCSQTLNHNVMYWYQQKSSQAPKLLFHYYDKDFNNEADTPDNFQSRRPNTSFCFLDIRSPGLGDTAMYLCATSRDLGRGGVGIQYFGAGTRLSVL.

The rearrangement joins TRBV30 to TRBJ1-2; TRBD1 aligns across 9 bases. CDR3 length equals 12 residues. CDR1 is GTSNPN and CDR2 is SVGIG in the germline V gene (reference sequence). J was trimmed by 8 bases and V by 4 bases; bases with no gene match: 5. CDR3 loop: CAWTTGGRGYTF. CDR3 sequence (DNA): TGTGCCTGGACGACAGGGGGTCGGGGCTACACCTTC. Looking up the rest from reference TRBV30 and TRBJ1-2 gives the full variable domain: SQTIHQWPATLVQPVGSPLSLECTVEGTSNPNLYWYRQAAGRGLQLLFYSVGIGQISSEVPQNLSASRPQDRQFILSSKKLLLSDSGFYLCAWTTGGRGYTFGSGTRLTVV.

J is TRBJ1-2 and V is TRBV15; maybe TRBD1 (6 bases). Germline CDR1 and CDR2: LNHNV and YYDKDF (reference sequence). The CDR3 loop spans 12 amino acids. Between the trimmed V and J ends, which lost 3 bases and 7 bases, there was a span of 9 bases. CDR3 coding DNA: TGTGCCACCAGCAGCCAGGGGTTTGGCTACACCTTC. Residues: CATSSQGFGYTF.

V gene TRBV11-3 combines with J gene TRBJ1-1; no reliable D call. V was clipped by 0 bases and J by 1 base, with 12 bases between them. Germline CDR1 SGHNT, CDR2 YENEEA. The CDR3 sequence is 16 residues long. CDR3 in DNA: TGTGCCAGCAGCTTAGATTTGACTGTATCGAACACTGAAGCTTTCTTT. This codes for CASSLDLTVSNTEAFF. Using reference TRBV11-3 and TRBJ1-1 for the parts outside the CDR3, the full variable domain is EAGVVQSPRYKIIEKKQPVAFWCNPISGHNTLYWYLQNLGQGPELLIRYENEEAVDDSQLPKDRFSAERLKGVDSTLKIQPAELGDSAVYLCASSLDLTVSNTEAFFGQGTRLTVV.

The rearrangement joins TRBV24-1 to TRBJ1-5; the D is unclear. The ends were cut back, 4 bases at V and 4 bases at J, with 13 bases in the middle. This CDR3 is 15 amino acids long. From germline, CDR1 is KGHDR and CDR2 SFDVKD. CDR3 protein: CATSDRRTSNQPQHF. CDR3 DNA sequence: TGTGCCACCAGTGACCGGAGGACGTCTAATCAGCCCCAGCATTTT.

J is TRBJ2-7 and V is TRBV15, with a possible D match to TRBD1 (6 bases). This CDR3 spans 16 amino acids. The V and J ends lost 3 bases and 2 bases respectively, with 17 bases between them. The germline CDR1 and CDR2 sequences are LNHNV and YYDKDF (reference sequence). The CDR3 is CATSSGQSKFPYEQYV. The CDR3 bases are TGTGCCACCAGCAGCGGACAGTCAAAATTTCCCTACGAGCAGTACGTC.

This chain joins TRBV11-2 and TRBJ2-4; 9 positions match TRBD2. The V and J ends lost 5 bases and 8 bases, in that order; junction bases with no gene match: 16. Germline V gene lookup returns CDR1 SGHAT and CDR2 FQNNGV. The CDR3 has 17 amino acids. The CDR3 sequence is CASSSMEAGGDLDIQYF. In nucleotides, the CDR3 is TGTGCCAGCAGCAGTATGGAAGCGGGGGGCGATTTAGACATTCAGTACTTC.

The chain recombines TRBV5-8 with TRBJ2-7; 12 bases are a match to TRBD2. Unmatched junction bases numbered 11, after V lost 0 bases and J lost 1 base. Germline CDR1 and CDR2: SGHTS and YDEGEE. The CDR3 has 19 residues. The CDR3 bases are TGTGCCAGCAGCTTGGTGGGCGGGACTAGCGGGTTACAATCCTACGAGCAGTACGTC. Its translation is CASSLVGGTSGLQSYEQYV.

This clone appeared a single time. The CDR3: CASSIGPSGGYTF. In DNA form, the CDR3 reads TGTGCCAGTAGTATCGGACCATCGGGAGGCTACACCTTC. The chain employs TRBV19 and TRBJ1-2; D gene ambiguous. Trimming pared 3 bases from V and 8 bases from J, leaving 13 bases between. CDR1 is LNHDA and CDR2 is SQIVND in the germline V gene (reference sequence). CDR3 size: 13 residues.

The J gene is TRBJ2-3, the V gene TRBV28; possibly TRBD1 for D (6 bases). Trimming left V 2 bases short and J 1 base short, with 13 bases between. The germline CDR1 and CDR2 sequences are MDHEN and SYDVKM. The CDR3 loop spans 16 amino acids. The CDR3 DNA reads TGTGCCAGCAGTTTACACCGGGACACCCGCACAGATACGCAGTATTTT. Its translation: CASSLHRDTRTDTQYF.

The chain has TRBV28 and TRBJ1-1; the D is unclear. Germline CDR1 and CDR2: MDHEN and SYDVKM. The CDR3 sequence is 14 residues long. V was trimmed by 5 bases and J by 1 base, leaving 11 bases between them. CDR3 loop: CASSPGSSNTEAFF. The CDR3 coding sequence is TGTGCCAGCAGTCCCGGGTCCTCGAACACTGAAGCTTTCTTT.

This clone showed up just a few times. This chain uses TRBV19 with TRBJ1-5; a possible D gene is TRBD1 (5 bases). The CDR3 spans 14 residues. Trimming shortened V by 3 bases and J by 6 bases, and 12 bases separated the two germline ends. CDR1 is LNHDA and CDR2 is SQIVND in the germline V gene (reference sequence). CDR3 sequence (DNA): TGTGCCAGTAGTATTTTCCAGGGCGGTCAGCCCCAGCATTTT. Its protein product is CASSIFQGGQPQHF. Filled out from reference TRBV19 and TRBJ1-5, the complete variable domain reads DGGITQSPKYLFRKEGQNVTLSCEQNLNHDAMYWYRQDPGQGLRLIYYSQIVNDFQKGDIAEGYSVSREKKESFPLTVTSAQKNPTAFYLCASSIFQGGQPQHFGDGTRLSIL.

V and J are TRBV6-6 and TRBJ2-3, with a possible D match to TRBD1 (6 bases). V lost 5 bases, J lost 0 bases, and 18 bases lay in between. From germline, CDR1 is MNHNY and CDR2 SVGAGI (reference sequence). CDR3 length: 17 residues. CDR3 in DNA: TGTGCCAGCAGTCTATTCGCGGGCAGGGGAAGCACAGATACGCAGTATTTT. This translates into CASSLFAGRGSTDTQYF.

The chain is built from TRBV27 and TRBJ1-4; 8 bases agree with TRBD1. The J segment lost 5 bases and the V segment lost 10 bases, leaving 6 bases of the junction unmatched. Germline assignment: CDR1 MNHEY and CDR2 SMNVEV (reference sequence). The CDR3 is made up of 13 amino acids. The CDR3 DNA reads TGTGCCATAGGGACAGGTGTAAATGAAAAACTGTTTTTT. It codes for CAIGTGVNEKLFF.

The chain uses TRBV6-5 and TRBJ2-1, with 9 bases fitting TRBD1. The CDR3 spans 11 residues. Germline CDR1 is MNHEY and CDR2 is SVGAGI. The V and J ends lost 8 bases and 15 bases, in that order; junction bases with no gene match: 8. The CDR3 here is CASGTGSIRFF. In DNA form, the CDR3 reads TGTGCCAGCGGGACAGGGAGTATTCGGTTCTTC.

The rearrangement uses TRBV5-1 and TRBJ2-7; 9 nucleotides agree with TRBD1. Looked up from germline, CDR1 is SGHRS and CDR2 is YFSETQ. The V and J ends lost 1 base and 6 bases, in that order; junction bases with no gene match: 14. The CDR3 loop spans 17 amino acids. The CDR3 protein is CASSLLVGTGSISEQYF. DNA of the CDR3: TGCGCCAGCAGCTTGCTCGTCGGGACAGGGAGTATAAGCGAGCAGTACTTC.

This clone was counted only a few times. This chain uses TRBV2 with TRBJ1-4; tentatively, D is TRBD1 (6 bases). This CDR3 has 15 residues. Between the trimmed V and J ends, which lost 2 bases and 6 bases, there was a span of 13 bases. The germline V gene encodes CDR1 SNHLY and CDR2 FYNNEI. The CDR3 reads CASSERGGSDEKLFF. The CDR3 DNA follows: TGTGCCAGCAGTGAAAGGGGGGGCAGTGATGAAAAACTGTTTTTT.

This chain connects TRBV19 to TRBJ1-6; D ambiguous. Looked up from germline, CDR1 is LNHDA and CDR2 is SQIVND (reference sequence). The V and J ends lost 5 bases and 0 bases respectively, with 8 bases between them. The CDR3 runs 15 residues. The CDR3: CASSLQSSYNSPLHF. In DNA, the CDR3 is TGTGCCAGTAGTTTACAGAGCTCCTATAATTCACCCCTCCACTTT.

J is TRBJ2-3 and V is TRBV27, with TRBD1 as a possible D gene (6 bases). This CDR3 has 14 residues. V was clipped by 8 bases and J by 2 bases, with 14 bases between them. CDR1 and CDR2 (germline): MNHEY, SMNVEV (reference sequence). As DNA, the CDR3 is TGTGCCAGCTATACAGGGCCCGTCACAGATACGCAGTATTTT. Amino acids: CASYTGPVTDTQYF.

The chain joins TRBV6-1 to TRBJ2-7; 15 nucleotides align to TRBD2. There are 17 residues in the CDR3. CDR1 and CDR2 (germline): MNHNS, SASEGT. Trimming removed 4 bases from V and 2 bases from J; junction bases left unmatched: 6. CDR3 loop: CASSGWTSGRGTYEQYV. CDR3 nucleotide sequence: TGTGCCAGCAGTGGCTGGACTAGCGGGAGGGGGACCTACGAGCAGTACGTC.

The V gene is TRBV10-2, the J gene TRBJ2-3; unclear D gene. The CDR3 is made up of 13 amino acids. Per germline, CDR1 WSHSY and CDR2 SAAADI. Trimming removed 4 bases at V and 4 bases at J, with 9 bases between. CDR3 sequence reads: CASSVPGPDTQYF. CDR3 nucleotide sequence: TGCGCCAGCAGTGTACCGGGTCCAGATACGCAGTATTTT.